This T cell receptor (beta chain) emerged from a study of cytomegalovirus exposure and HLA in healthy donors. Findings of the study overall: The HLA-A and HLA-B alleles of most subjects were reportedly predicted accurately from TCR beta sequences. Cytomegalovirus association was assigned to about 150 TCR beta chains. Equally common other TCR beta chains were less clonally expanded than HLA-associated ones, a later analysis found. There were several of the most significant clusters that appeared linked to common viral pathogens in a later analysis.

With 60 Vbeta and 13 Jbeta primers, the PCR was carried out. Profiling relied on immunoSEQ multiplex PCR, and the TCRdb table lists in-frame clones only, not all of them. The data contain about 150,000 clones, roughly 10% of them singletons. This clone was picked up a small number of times. Its specificity is not known. This CDR3 has 17 amino acids. Germline V gene sequence: CDR1 SEHNR, CDR2 FQNEAQ (reference sequence). V dropped 1 base and J dropped 8; count of bases not matched to a gene: 13. Sequencing input: PBMCs. This chain connects TRBV7-9 to TRBJ1-2, with TRBD1 matching over 10 bases. The TCR comes from a man between 50 and 59 years old in good health and CMV-seronegative. The CDR3 here is CASSLGGDRGDASGYTF. In DNA form, the CDR3 reads TGTGCCAGCAGCTTAGGTGGGGACAGGGGCGATGCGAGCGGCTACACCTTC.